This entry lists 11 T cell receptor beta chains sequenced from one sample in a study of shared clonotypes between healthy human individuals. Using immunoSEQ multiplex PCR, the repertoire was profiled, and TCRdb retains in-frame clones only, with some absent. The data hold about 1.1 million clones, with approximately 80% observed a single time. The material sequenced was memory CD4+ T cells from PBMCs. The subset is: CD45RA-negative fraction. The receptors shown here come from a man between 18 and 29 years old in good health. Some clones in this sample may be carry-over from other donors' samples.

Turning to this clone: A read error may produce the germline difference seen at one junction end. V is TRBV7-2 and J is TRBJ2-1; 13 bases align to TRBD2. Germline V gives CDR1 SGHTA, CDR2 FQGNSA. The CDR3 consists of 17 residues. CDR3 loop: CASRLGGTSGIYNEQFF. The CDR3 DNA reads TGTGCCAGCAGATTAGGAGGGACTAGCGGGATCTACAATGAGCAGTTCTTC.

The chain links TRBV25-1 to TRBJ1-4; D might be TRBD1 (6 bases). The CDR3 length is 18 residues. Germline lookup yields CDR1 MGHDK and CDR2 SYGVNS. Trimming cost V 2 bases and J 2 bases, with 18 bases left between them. The CDR3 DNA follows: TGTGCCAGCAGTGAACTGGTCCCGGGGGCCCCCACTAATGAAAAACTGTTTTTT. Its protein is CASSELVPGAPTNEKLFF.

The V gene is TRBV11-2, the J gene TRBJ1-6, with TRBD1 matching over 9 bases. The CDR3 extends over 17 amino acids. The J segment lost 5 bases and the V segment lost 4 bases, leaving 9 bases of the junction unmatched. Germline V CDR1 and CDR2: SGHAT, FQNNGV. This CDR3 reads CASSSRTGAIHNSPLHF. The CDR3 bases are TGTGCCAGCAGCTCTAGGACAGGGGCGATTCATAATTCACCCCTCCACTTT.

This rearrangement joins TRBV6-1 to TRBJ1-1; D uncertain. From germline, CDR1 is MNHNS and CDR2 SASEGT. Between the trimmed V and J ends, which lost 6 bases and 0 bases, there was a span of 8 bases. The CDR3 contains 13 residues. This chain's CDR3 is CASRKLMNTEAFF. The DNA for the CDR3 is TGTGCCAGCAGGAAACTCATGAACACTGAAGCTTTCTTT.

This clone occurred a few times. The genes are TRBV27 and TRBJ2-5; possibly TRBD1 or TRBD2 for D (5 bases each). TRBJ2-7 matches the DNA end more closely, so the J call is doubtful. The CDR3 consists of 14 residues. The V gene's germline CDR1 is MNHEY and CDR2 SMNVEV (reference sequence). The CDR3 loop reads CASSRSGPPYEQYF. Here the CDR3 DNA reads TGTGCCAGCAGCCGGTCGGGGCCACCCTACGAGCAGTACTTC.

This clone was recorded only once. The V gene is TRBV28, the J gene TRBJ1-2; no definite D call. CDR1 is MDHEN and CDR2 is SYDVKM in the germline V gene. The CDR3 covers 16 residues. V was clipped by 1 base and J by 4 bases, with 16 bases between them. CDR3 amino acids: CASSLYDRARGYGYTF. The CDR3 coding sequence is TGTGCCAGCAGTTTATATGATAGGGCGCGGGGCTATGGCTACACCTTC.

The chain has TRBV5-3 and TRBJ1-4; D unclear. TRBV5-3 is annotated as an ORF whose role is uncertain. This CDR3 region has 14 residues. Trimming removed 1 base at V and 8 bases at J, with 12 bases between. The CDR3 DNA reads as TGTGCCAGAAGCTTGACCCGAGTGGCAGAAAAACTGTTTTTT. Protein: CARSLTRVAEKLFF.

The rearrangement uses TRBV5-4 and TRBJ2-1, with D unclear. The CDR3 contains 13 residues. Trimming pared 2 bases from V and 4 bases from J, leaving 7 bases between. CDR1 SGHNT and CDR2 YYREEE come from the germline V gene (reference sequence). CDR3 sequence: CASSFSTYNEQFF. The CDR3 bases are TGTGCCAGCAGCTTCTCGACTTACAATGAGCAGTTCTTC.

The chain couples TRBV2 to TRBJ1-5; a possible D gene is TRBD1 (5 bases). Between the trimmed V and J ends, which lost 5 bases and 8 bases, there was a span of 13 bases. CDR3 length: 13 residues. CDR1 is SNHLY and CDR2 is FYNNEI in the germline V gene. The CDR3 nucleotides are TGTGCCAGCAGTTGGGGACGGACCGAGCCCCAGCATTTT. Protein sequence: CASSWGRTEPQHF.

The chain has TRBV27 and TRBJ1-1, with D perhaps TRBD1 (5 bases). The CDR3 is 14 residues long. CDR1 and CDR2 (germline): MNHEY, SMNVEV (reference sequence). V was clipped by 6 bases and J by 2 bases, with 13 bases between them. CDR3: CASSSTVPNTEAFF. CDR3 DNA: TGTGCCAGCAGCTCGACAGTACCAAACACTGAAGCTTTCTTT.

This chain connects TRBV5-1 to TRBJ2-5; 7 bases agree with TRBD2. Germline-derived CDR1 and CDR2 are SGHRS and YFSETQ. With V trimmed by 1 base and J by 6 bases, 12 bases remained unmatched. The CDR3 runs to 16 residues. CDR3 sequence: CASSLSLGRELQTQYF. CDR3 nucleotide sequence: TGCGCCAGCAGCTTGTCCCTCGGGCGGGAGCTGCAGACCCAGTACTTC.